Shown below are 25 T cell receptor beta chains from a single sample sequenced in a study of T and B cells in COVID-19 patients. Blood genomic DNA input for TRB amplification was about 240-550 ng. TRB rearrangements were amplified by multiplex PCR with BIOMED2 TRB-A/B primers. TCRdb called the multiplex PCR reads again in MiXCR, with one record for every CDR3 protein. The sample contains 20,000 or so distinct CDR3 sequences, 30% of which appear only once. The sequencing input was blood. The source is a human donor who had recovered from COVID-19.

The chain is built from TRBV5-1 and TRBJ2-3; no reliable D call. Germline V gene lookup returns CDR1 SGHRS and CDR2 YFSETQ. Trimming removed 3 bases from V and 1 base from J, with 9 bases in between. The CDR3 spans 14 residues. CDR3 loop: CASSSLDRTDTQYF. As DNA, the CDR3 is TGCGCCAGCAGCTCTCTAGACCGCACAGATACGCAGTATTTT. Combining the CDR3 with reference TRBV5-1 and TRBJ2-3 gives the whole variable domain KAGVTQTPRYLIKTRGQQVTLSCSPISGHRSVSWYQQTPGQGLQFLFEYFSETQRNKGNFPGRFSGRQFSNSRSEMNVSTLELGDSALYLCASSSLDRTDTQYFGPGTRLTVL.

In its sample, this clonotype was seen a few times. The CDR3, as DNA: TGTGCCAGCTCCCCAGGGCAGGGGGATAATTCACCCCTCCACTTT. It specifies CASSPGQGDNSPLHF. The chain carries TRBV18 and TRBJ1-6; 7 nucleotides match TRBD1. V dropped 6 bases and J dropped 5; count of bases not matched to a gene: 7. CDR1 KGHSH and CDR2 LQKENI come from the germline V gene. There are 15 residues in the CDR3.

This clonotype was counted ten times or more. V usage is TRBV18 and J usage is TRBJ2-6; 8 bases are shared with TRBD1. CDR1 and CDR2 from the germline V gene are KGHSH and LQKENI. V gave up 0 bases and J gave up 1 base; unmatched junction bases: 8. This CDR3 is 19 amino acids long. CDR3 loop: CASSPPAGGALSGANVLTF. As DNA, the CDR3 is TGTGCCAGCTCACCACCGGCAGGGGGCGCATTATCTGGGGCCAACGTCCTGACTTTC.

Points on this clonotype: A much bigger clone sits one base away, suggesting this may be a read error. The V and J genes are TRBV15 and TRBJ2-1; D call uncertain. V lost 0 bases, J lost 10 bases, and 13 bases lay in between. The CDR3 has 14 residues. CDR1 and CDR2 (germline): LNHNV, YYDKDF (reference sequence). CDR3 protein: CATSRDAQAYEQFF. CDR3 bases: TGTGCCACCAGCAGAGATGCGCAGGCGTACGAGCAGTTCTTC.

The chain combines TRBV6-5 with TRBJ1-6, with 9 bases matching TRBD1. From germline, CDR1 is MNHEY and CDR2 SVGAGI. J lost 7 bases, V lost 6 bases, and 10 bases had no gene match. The CDR3 is 16 residues long. CDR3 loop: CASSRAGGQGNSPLHF. The CDR3 region has the DNA TGTGCCAGCAGCAGAGCGGGGGGACAGGGAAATTCACCCCTCCACTTT.

J is TRBJ2-2 and V is TRBV7-2, with a weak D call TRBD1 (6 bases). V was shortened by 4 bases and J by 7 bases, with 13 bases between the two germline ends. The CDR3 is 14 residues long. In germline, CDR1 is SGHTA, CDR2 FQGNSA. The DNA for the CDR3 is TGTGCCAGCAGCTCACGGGACATCATCGGGGAGCTGTTTTTT. It translates to CASSSRDIIGELFF.

With respect to this clonotype: A read error may be the cause here, since a much bigger clone is one base away. V gene TRBV5-4 combines with J gene TRBJ2-7; D gene ambiguous. Germline V CDR1 and CDR2: SGHNT, YYREEE (reference sequence). V was cut by 0 bases and J by 2 bases, with 9 bases left in between. The CDR3 consists of 14 residues. CDR3 sequence: CASSLEPEAYEQYV. The CDR3 DNA is TGTGCCAGCAGCTTGGAGCCAGAAGCCTACGAGCAGTACGTC.

V gene TRBV19 combines with J gene TRBJ1-2; possible D gene TRBD1, 6 bases. CDR3 length: 15 residues. In germline, CDR1 is LNHDA, CDR2 SQIVND (reference sequence). The V and J ends lost 3 bases and 3 bases respectively, with 14 bases between them. CDR3 sequence (DNA): TGTGCCAGTAGTATCGGGGGGGCTTTGCACTATGGCTACACCTTC. This sequence encodes CASSIGGALHYGYTF.

To note about this clonotype: A much larger clone sits a single nucleotide away, making a read error possible. V gene TRBV5-6 combines with J gene TRBJ2-5, with D tentatively TRBD1 or TRBD2 (6 bases each). V lost 4 bases, J lost 5 bases, and 15 bases lay in between. CDR3 length equals 14 residues. Per the germline V gene, CDR1 is SGHDT and CDR2 is YYEEEE. CDR3 DNA sequence: TGTGCCAGCAGCCCGAAGGGGGGCCGTGAGACCCAGTACTTC. It yields the protein CASSPKGGRETQYF.

This clonotype is categorized as medium-sized (0.01 to 0.1%). The V gene is TRBV29-1, the J gene TRBJ2-5, with 8 bases fitting TRBD2. This CDR3 is built from 13 residues. V was pared by 4 bases and J by 2 bases, with 3 bases of the junction left unmatched. Germline CDR1 reads SQVTM; CDR2 reads ANQGSEA. The CDR3 nucleotides read TGCAGCGTTGGTTTAGCGGGACAAGAGACCCAGTACTTC. The encoded protein is CSVGLAGQETQYF.

This clonotype is medium-sized in the sample. The CDR3 sequence is CASSTTGFTYNSPLHF. Written as DNA, the CDR3 is TGTGCCAGCAGCACAACAGGGTTCACCTATAATTCACCCCTCCACTTT. The rearrangement uses TRBV11-3 and TRBJ1-6; tentatively, D is TRBD1 (6 bases). V was trimmed by 5 bases and J by 2 bases, leaving 13 bases between them. This CDR3 contains 16 residues. Germline V CDR1 and CDR2: SGHNT, YENEEA.

The chain links TRBV27 to TRBJ2-7, with 7 bases fitting TRBD2. With V trimmed by 6 bases and J by 4 bases, 15 bases remained unmatched. CDR3 length equals 16 residues. Germline V gene sequence: CDR1 MNHEY, CDR2 SMNVEV (reference sequence). This CDR3 is CASSLGVRGGLYEQYF. CDR3 nucleotides: TGTGCCAGCAGCTTAGGGGTTAGGGGAGGGCTATACGAGCAGTACTTC.

This clonotype was found many times. This chain uses TRBV11-3 with TRBJ1-1; unclear D gene. In germline, CDR1 is SGHNT, CDR2 YENEEA. V was trimmed by 6 bases and J by 0 bases, leaving 14 bases between them. The CDR3 consists of 15 residues. The CDR3 here is CASSMGGTMNTEAFF. Here the CDR3 DNA reads TGTGCCAGCAGTATGGGCGGCACAATGAACACTGAAGCTTTCTTT.

The table lists this clonotype with a few counts. The chain links TRBV12-3 or TRBV12-4 to TRBJ2-7, with D possibly being TRBD1 (5 bases). Trimming removed 1 base from V and 5 bases from J, with 24 bases in between. The CDR3 loop spans 18 amino acids. The DNA for the CDR3 is TGTGCCAGCAGTTTAGGGGGCTTCGTACGGTTGAATTTAAACGAGCAGTACTTC. Translation: CASSLGGFVRLNLNEQYF.

This clonotype counts as medium-sized. The chain has TRBV11-3 and TRBJ2-7, with 10 bases matching TRBD1. The ends lost 0 bases at V and 3 bases at J; junction bases unmatched: 5. The germline CDR1 and CDR2 sequences are SGHNT and YENEEA. CDR3 length: 16 residues. The CDR3 coding sequence is TGTGCCAGCAGCTTAGACCGGACAGGGGGGGACTACGAGCAGTACTTC. Amino acid sequence: CASSLDRTGGDYEQYF.

The V and J genes are TRBV30 and TRBJ2-7, with D perhaps TRBD1 or TRBD2 (5 bases each). Germline V lookup: CDR1 GTSNPN, CDR2 SVGIG (reference sequence). V dropped 5 bases and J dropped 3 bases, with 20 bases sitting between them. The CDR3 runs 15 residues. This chain's CDR3 is CAWGKRQLAFYEQYF. The CDR3 DNA is TGTGCCTGGGGGAAGAGACAGCTAGCCTTCTACGAGCAGTACTTC. The full variable domain, its missing parts supplied by reference TRBV30 and TRBJ2-7, is SQTIHQWPATLVQPVGSPLSLECTVEGTSNPNLYWYRQAAGRGLQLLFYSVGIGQISSEVPQNLSASRPQDRQFILSSKKLLLSDSGFYLCAWGKRQLAFYEQYFGPGTRLTVT.

A few counts support this clonotype. V usage is TRBV6-5 and J usage is TRBJ2-1; D possibly matches TRBD1 or TRBD2 (5 bases each). The CDR3 extends over 14 amino acids. Germline V lookup: CDR1 MNHEY, CDR2 SVGAGI. The V and J ends lost 4 bases and 7 bases respectively, with 14 bases between them. Written as DNA, the CDR3 is TGTGCCAGCAGTTCCCCAGGGCGGGTAAATGAGCAGTTCTTC. Its protein is CASSSPGRVNEQFF.

This clonotype appeared a few times. The chain couples TRBV5-1 to TRBJ2-3; D is perhaps TRBD1 (5 bases). This CDR3 region has 13 residues. The V end was cut by 1 base, the J end by 5 bases, with 8 bases between. Germline V gene lookup returns CDR1 SGHRS and CDR2 YFSETQ. The CDR3 loop reads CASSLNRGDTQYF. CDR3 nucleotides: TGCGCCAGCAGCTTGAATAGGGGAGATACGCAGTATTTT.

This clonotype appeared many times. The chain employs TRBV19 and TRBJ2-4; no clear D. The CDR3 runs 12 residues. Germline assignment: CDR1 LNHDA and CDR2 SQIVND (reference sequence). V was cut by 4 bases and J by 11 bases, with 12 bases left in between. The CDR3 reads CASSTASYFQYF. In DNA, the CDR3 is TGTGCCAGTAGTACCGCCTCCTACTTTCAGTACTTC.

By share, this clonotype ranks as medium-sized. This chain joins TRBV11-3 and TRBJ2-5, with 7 bases fitting TRBD2. The CDR3 length is 14 residues. With 5 bases clipped from V and 4 bases from J, the junction kept 7 bases outside the gene matches. Germline CDR1 reads SGHNT; CDR2 reads YENEEA. The CDR3 DNA reads as TGTGCCAGCAGCCCGACGACGGGGGGAGAGACCCAGTACTTC. This translates into CASSPTTGGETQYF.

The chain uses TRBV6-5 and TRBJ2-5; D unresolved. CDR1 and CDR2 (germline): MNHEY, SVGAGI. This CDR3 spans 14 amino acids. V lost 5 bases to trimming and J lost 4 bases, with 14 bases between them. The CDR3 here is CASSEWSPPETQYF. Here the CDR3 DNA reads TGTGCCAGCAGTGAATGGAGCCCCCCAGAGACCCAGTACTTC.

This clonotype is medium-sized in the sample. CDR3 coding DNA: TGTGCCAGCAGCTCGACGGGACTATCCACAGATACGCAGTATTTT. This encodes CASSSTGLSTDTQYF. The chain has TRBV7-6 and TRBJ2-3; 7 nucleotides align to TRBD2. The CDR3 covers 15 residues. The ends lost 4 bases at V and 2 bases at J; junction bases unmatched: 6. Germline loops: CDR1 SGHVS, CDR2 FNYEAQ.

V is TRBV18 and J is TRBJ1-5; D perhaps matches TRBD1 (6 bases). The CDR3 covers 14 residues. V dropped 6 bases and J dropped 5 bases, with 14 bases sitting between them. Germline V lookup: CDR1 KGHSH, CDR2 LQKENI. The CDR3: CASSADRRYQPQHF. The DNA of the CDR3 is TGTGCCAGCTCGGCCGACAGGCGCTATCAGCCCCAGCATTTT.

This clonotype has only a few counts. The gene calls are TRBV15 and TRBJ1-2; 8 nucleotides line up with TRBD1. V gave up 0 bases and J gave up 2 bases; unmatched junction bases: 8. The CDR3 runs to 17 residues. Germline V lookup: CDR1 LNHNV, CDR2 YYDKDF (reference sequence). The DNA of the CDR3 is TGTGCCACCAGCAGAGATCGAACAGGGGGAATGAACTATGGCTACACCTTC. It specifies CATSRDRTGGMNYGYTF.

The rearrangement joins TRBV6-5 to TRBJ1-2; TRBD1 is a possible D gene (5 bases). The CDR3 extends over 11 amino acids. Germline loops: CDR1 MNHEY, CDR2 SVGAGI. CDR3 in amino acids: CGGGRFYGYTF. The CDR3, as DNA: TGTGGGGGGGGAAGGTTCTATGGCTACACCTTC.